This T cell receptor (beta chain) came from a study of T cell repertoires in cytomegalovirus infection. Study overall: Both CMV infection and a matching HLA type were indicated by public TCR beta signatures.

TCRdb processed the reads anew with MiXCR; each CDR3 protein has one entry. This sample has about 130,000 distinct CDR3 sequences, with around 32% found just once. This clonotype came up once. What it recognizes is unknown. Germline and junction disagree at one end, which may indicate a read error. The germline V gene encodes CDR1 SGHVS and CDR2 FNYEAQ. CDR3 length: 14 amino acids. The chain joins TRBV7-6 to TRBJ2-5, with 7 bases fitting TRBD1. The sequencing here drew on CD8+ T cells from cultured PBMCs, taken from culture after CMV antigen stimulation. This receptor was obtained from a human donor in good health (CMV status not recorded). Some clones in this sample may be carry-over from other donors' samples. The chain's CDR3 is CVSSQDRAQETQYF. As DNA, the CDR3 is TGTGTCAGCAGCCAAGACAGGGCCCAAGAGACCCAGTACTTC.